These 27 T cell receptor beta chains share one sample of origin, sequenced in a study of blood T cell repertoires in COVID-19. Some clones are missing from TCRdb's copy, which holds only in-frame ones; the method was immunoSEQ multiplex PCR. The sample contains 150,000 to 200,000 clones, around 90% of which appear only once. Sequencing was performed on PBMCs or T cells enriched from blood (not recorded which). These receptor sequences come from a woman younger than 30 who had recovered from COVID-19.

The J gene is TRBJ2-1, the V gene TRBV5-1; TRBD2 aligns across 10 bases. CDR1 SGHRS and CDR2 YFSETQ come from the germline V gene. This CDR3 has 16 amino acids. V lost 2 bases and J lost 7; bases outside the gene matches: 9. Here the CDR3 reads CASSFLAGEYFNEQFF. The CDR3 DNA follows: TGCGCCAGCAGCTTCCTAGCGGGAGAATATTTTAATGAGCAGTTCTTC.

This chain's CDR3 is CASSLEAGSYEQYF. The CDR3 DNA sequence: TGTGCCAGCAGCTTAGAGGCCGGGTCCTACGAGCAGTACTTC. The V gene is TRBV7-8, the J gene TRBJ2-7; D is unclear. The CDR3 sequence is 14 residues long. Trimming shortened V by 1 base and J by 1 base, and 8 bases separated the two germline ends. Looked up from germline, CDR1 is SGHVS and CDR2 is FQNEAQ.

In nucleotides, the CDR3 is TGTGCCTGGAGTGTCGGGACAGGGTCCTACGAGCAGTACTTC. This translates into CAWSVGTGSYEQYF. The gene calls are TRBV30 and TRBJ2-7, with 9 positions matching TRBD1. The germline CDR1 and CDR2 sequences are GTSNPN and SVGIG (reference sequence). The CDR3 contains 14 residues. Trimming took 0 bases from V and 1 from J; bases not matched to a gene: 1.

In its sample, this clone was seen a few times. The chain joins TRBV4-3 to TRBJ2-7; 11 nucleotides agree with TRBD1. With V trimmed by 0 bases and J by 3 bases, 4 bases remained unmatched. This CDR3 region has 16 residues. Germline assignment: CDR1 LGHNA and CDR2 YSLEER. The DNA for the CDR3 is TGCGCCAGCAGCCAAGAGGGTGGGACAGGGGGCTACGAGCAGTACTTC. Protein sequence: CASSQEGGTGGYEQYF.

CDR3 in DNA: TGCAGTGCTAGTGGGAACCCCCTCCGGGACAGGGGGCTAGGCGAGCAGTACTTC. It specifies CSASGNPLRDRGLGEQYF. The J gene is TRBJ2-7, the V gene TRBV20-1, with 12 bases aligning to TRBD1. V lost 3 bases and J lost 6; bases outside the gene matches: 18. The CDR3 runs to 18 residues. Per germline, CDR1 DFQATT and CDR2 SNEGSKA (reference sequence).

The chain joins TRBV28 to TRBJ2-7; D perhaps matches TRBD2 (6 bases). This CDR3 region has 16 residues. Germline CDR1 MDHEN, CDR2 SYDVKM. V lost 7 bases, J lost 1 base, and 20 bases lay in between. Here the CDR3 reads CASNPDGTPGSYEQYF. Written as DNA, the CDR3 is TGTGCCAGCAATCCAGACGGGACTCCAGGGTCCTACGAGCAGTACTTC.

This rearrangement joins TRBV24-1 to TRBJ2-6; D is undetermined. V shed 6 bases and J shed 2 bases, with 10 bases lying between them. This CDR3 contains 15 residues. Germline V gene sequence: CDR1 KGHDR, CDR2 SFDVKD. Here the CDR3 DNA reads TGTGCCACCAGTTCTGAGGCCCCTGGGGCCAACGTCCTGACTTTC. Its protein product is CATSSEAPGANVLTF.

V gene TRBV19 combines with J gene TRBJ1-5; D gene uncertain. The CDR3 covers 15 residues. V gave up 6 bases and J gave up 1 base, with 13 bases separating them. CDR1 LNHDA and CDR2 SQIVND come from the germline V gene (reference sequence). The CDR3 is CASSPSWASNQPQHF. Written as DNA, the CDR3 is TGTGCCAGTAGCCCAAGTTGGGCCAGCAATCAGCCCCAGCATTTT.

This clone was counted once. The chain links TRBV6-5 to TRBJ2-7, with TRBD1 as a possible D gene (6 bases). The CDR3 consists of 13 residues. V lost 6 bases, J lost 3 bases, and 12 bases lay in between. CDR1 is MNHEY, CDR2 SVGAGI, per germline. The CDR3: CASSVRQDYEQYF. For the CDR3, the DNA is TGTGCCAGCAGCGTGAGACAGGACTACGAGCAGTACTTC.

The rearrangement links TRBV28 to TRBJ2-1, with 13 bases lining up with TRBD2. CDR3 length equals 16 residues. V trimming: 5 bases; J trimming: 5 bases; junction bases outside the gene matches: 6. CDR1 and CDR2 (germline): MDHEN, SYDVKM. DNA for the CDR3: TGTGCCAGCAGTATCCCTGGACTAGCGGGGGACAATGAGCAGTTCTTC. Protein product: CASSIPGLAGDNEQFF.

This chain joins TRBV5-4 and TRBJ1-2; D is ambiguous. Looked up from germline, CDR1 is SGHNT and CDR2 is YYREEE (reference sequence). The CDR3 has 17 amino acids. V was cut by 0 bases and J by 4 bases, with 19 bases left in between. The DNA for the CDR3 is TGTGCCAGCAGCTTGGACCAGGCTCGCTCAACTTCCTATGGCTACACCTTC. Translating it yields CASSLDQARSTSYGYTF.

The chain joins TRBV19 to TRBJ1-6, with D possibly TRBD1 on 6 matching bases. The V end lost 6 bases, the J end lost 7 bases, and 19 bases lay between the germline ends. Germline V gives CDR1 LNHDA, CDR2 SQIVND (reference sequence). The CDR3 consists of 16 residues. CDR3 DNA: TGTGCCAGTAGACCACCCTTACAGGGATTGAATTCACCCCTCCACTTT. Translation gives CASRPPLQGLNSPLHF.

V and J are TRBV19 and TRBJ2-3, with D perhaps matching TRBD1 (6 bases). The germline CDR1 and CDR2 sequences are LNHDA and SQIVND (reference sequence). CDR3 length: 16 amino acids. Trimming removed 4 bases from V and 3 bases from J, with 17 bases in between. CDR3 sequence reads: CASSTKARGWTDTQYF. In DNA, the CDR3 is TGTGCCAGTAGTACGAAGGCCAGGGGTTGGACAGATACGCAGTATTTT.

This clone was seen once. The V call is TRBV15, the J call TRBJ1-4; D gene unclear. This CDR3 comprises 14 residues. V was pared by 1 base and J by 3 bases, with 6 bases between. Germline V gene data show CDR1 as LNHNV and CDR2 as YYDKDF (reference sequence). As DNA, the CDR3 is TGTGCCACCAGCAGAGGGCTGGCTAATGAAAAACTGTTTTTT. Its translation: CATSRGLANEKLFF.

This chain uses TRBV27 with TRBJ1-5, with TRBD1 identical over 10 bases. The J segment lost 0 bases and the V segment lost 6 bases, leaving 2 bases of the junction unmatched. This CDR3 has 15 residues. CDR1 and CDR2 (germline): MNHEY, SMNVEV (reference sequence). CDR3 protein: CASRGTGDSNQPQHF. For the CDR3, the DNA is TGTGCCAGCAGGGGGACAGGGGATAGCAATCAGCCCCAGCATTTT.

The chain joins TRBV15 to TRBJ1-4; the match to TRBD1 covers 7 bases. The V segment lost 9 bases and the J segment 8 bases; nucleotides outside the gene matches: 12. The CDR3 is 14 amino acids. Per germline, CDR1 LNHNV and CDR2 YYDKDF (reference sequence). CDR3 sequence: CATQSGTAGEKLFF. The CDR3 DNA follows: TGTGCCACTCAATCAGGGACAGCCGGAGAAAAACTGTTTTTT.

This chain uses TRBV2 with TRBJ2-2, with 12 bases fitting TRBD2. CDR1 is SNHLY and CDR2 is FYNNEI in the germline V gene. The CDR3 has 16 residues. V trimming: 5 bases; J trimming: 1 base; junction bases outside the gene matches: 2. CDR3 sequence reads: CASSLLAGGNTGELFF. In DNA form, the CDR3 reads TGTGCCAGCAGTTTACTAGCGGGGGGGAACACCGGGGAGCTGTTTTTT.

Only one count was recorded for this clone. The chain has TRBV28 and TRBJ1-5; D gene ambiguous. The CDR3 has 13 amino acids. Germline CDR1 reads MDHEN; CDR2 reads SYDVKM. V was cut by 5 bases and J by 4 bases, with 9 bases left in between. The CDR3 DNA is TGTGCCAGCAGTCCCCCCCTTAATCAGCCCCAGCATTTT. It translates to CASSPPLNQPQHF. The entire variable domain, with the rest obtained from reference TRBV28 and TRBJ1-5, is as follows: DVKVTQSSRYLVKRTGEKVFLECVQDMDHENMFWYRQDPGLGLRLIYFSYDVKMKEKGDIPEGYSVSREKKERFSLILESASTNQTSMYLCASSPPLNQPQHFGDGTRLSIL.

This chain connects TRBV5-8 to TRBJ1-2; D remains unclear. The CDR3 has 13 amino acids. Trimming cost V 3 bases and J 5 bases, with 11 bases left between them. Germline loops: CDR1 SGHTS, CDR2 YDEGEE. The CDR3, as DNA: TGTGCCAGCAGCTCCGACATTCTATATGGCTACACCTTC. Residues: CASSSDILYGYTF.

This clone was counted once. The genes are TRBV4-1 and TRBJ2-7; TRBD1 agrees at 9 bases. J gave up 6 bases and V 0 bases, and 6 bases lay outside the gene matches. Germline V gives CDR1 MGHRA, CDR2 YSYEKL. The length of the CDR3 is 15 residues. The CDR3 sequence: CASSQEGDRASEQYF. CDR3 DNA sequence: TGCGCCAGCAGCCAAGAAGGGGACAGGGCCTCCGAGCAGTACTTC.

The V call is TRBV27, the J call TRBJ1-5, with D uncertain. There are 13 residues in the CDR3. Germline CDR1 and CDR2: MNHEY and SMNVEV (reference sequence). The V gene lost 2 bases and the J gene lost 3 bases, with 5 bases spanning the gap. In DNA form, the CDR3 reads TGTGCCAGCAGTTTAGTGGCCAATCAGCCCCAGCATTTT. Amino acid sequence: CASSLVANQPQHF.

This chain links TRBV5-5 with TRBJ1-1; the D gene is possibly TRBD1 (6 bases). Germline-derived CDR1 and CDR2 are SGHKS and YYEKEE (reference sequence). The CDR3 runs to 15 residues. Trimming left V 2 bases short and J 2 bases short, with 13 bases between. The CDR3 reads CASSFTGGKNTEAFF. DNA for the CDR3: TGTGCCAGCAGCTTTACTGGGGGCAAAAACACTGAAGCTTTCTTT.

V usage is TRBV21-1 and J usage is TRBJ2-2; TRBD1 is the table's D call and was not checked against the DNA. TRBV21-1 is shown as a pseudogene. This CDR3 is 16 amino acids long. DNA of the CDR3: TGTGCCAGCAGCAAAGATCGGACAGGGAATACCGGGGAGCTGTTTTTT. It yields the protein CASSKDRTGNTGELFF.

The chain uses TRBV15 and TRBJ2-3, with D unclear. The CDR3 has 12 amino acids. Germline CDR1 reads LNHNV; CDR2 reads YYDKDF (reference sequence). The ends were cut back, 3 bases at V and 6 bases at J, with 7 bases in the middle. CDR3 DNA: TGTGCCACCAGCAGTTCTGCGGATACGCAGTATTTT. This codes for CATSSSADTQYF.

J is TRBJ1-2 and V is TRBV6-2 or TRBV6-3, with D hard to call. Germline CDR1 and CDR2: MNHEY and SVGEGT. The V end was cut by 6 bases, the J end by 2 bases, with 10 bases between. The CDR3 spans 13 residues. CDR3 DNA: TGTGCCAGCAGCCTCCTAGAAAACTATGGCTACACCTTC. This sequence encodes CASSLLENYGYTF.

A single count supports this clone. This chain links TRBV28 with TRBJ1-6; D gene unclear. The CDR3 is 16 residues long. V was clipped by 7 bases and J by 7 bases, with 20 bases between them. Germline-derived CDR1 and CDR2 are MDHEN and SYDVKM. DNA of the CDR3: TGTGCCAGCACATCACTAGGAAGGGTGCTAAATTCACCCCTCCACTTT. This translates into CASTSLGRVLNSPLHF.

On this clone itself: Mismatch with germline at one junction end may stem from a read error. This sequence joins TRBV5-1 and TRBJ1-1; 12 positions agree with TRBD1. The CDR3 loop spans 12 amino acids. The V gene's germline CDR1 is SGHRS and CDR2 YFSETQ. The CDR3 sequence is CASSLGTGGHIF. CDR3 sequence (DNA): TGCGCCAGCAGCCTCGGGACAGGGGGCCACATCTTT.